This T cell receptor beta chain was sequenced during a study of T cells in Graves' hyperthyroidism and ophthalmopathy. TCR beta CDR3 region amplification was performed from RNA transcripts. The HTBI primer set drove a first-round RT-PCR of the TCR CDR3. TCRdb reprocessed the multiplex PCR reads with MiXCR, giving one entry per CDR3 protein. The data show 480,000 or so distinct CDR3 sequences, 46% seen once. The germline V gene encodes CDR1 LNHDA and CDR2 SQIVND (reference sequence). CDR3 length equals 14 residues. Trimming took 4 bases from V and 4 from J, leaving 10 bases between them. Sequences were obtained from peripheral blood or thyroid tissue (not recorded which). This receptor was obtained from an adult woman with Graves' disease, either hyperthyroidism or ophthalmopathy (not recorded which). The chain is built from TRBV19 and TRBJ2-2; a weak D match, TRBD1 (6 bases). The CDR3 protein is CASSNQGTTGELFF. For the CDR3, the DNA is TGTGCCAGTAGTAACCAGGGGACCACCGGGGAGCTGTTTTTT.